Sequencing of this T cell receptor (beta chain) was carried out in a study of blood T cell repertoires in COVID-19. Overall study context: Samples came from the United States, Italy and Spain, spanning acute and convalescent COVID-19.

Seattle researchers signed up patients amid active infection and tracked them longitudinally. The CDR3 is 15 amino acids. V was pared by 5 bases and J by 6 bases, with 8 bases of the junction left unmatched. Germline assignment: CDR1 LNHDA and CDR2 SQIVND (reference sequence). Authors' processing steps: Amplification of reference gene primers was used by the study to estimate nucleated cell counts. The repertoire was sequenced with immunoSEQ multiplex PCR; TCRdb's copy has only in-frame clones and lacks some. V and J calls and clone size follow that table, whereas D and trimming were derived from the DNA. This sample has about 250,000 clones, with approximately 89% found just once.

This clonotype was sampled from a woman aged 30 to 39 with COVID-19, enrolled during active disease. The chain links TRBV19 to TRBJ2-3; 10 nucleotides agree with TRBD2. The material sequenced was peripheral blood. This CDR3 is CASSRVGTSEDTQYF. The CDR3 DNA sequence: TGTGCCAGTAGTCGGGTAGGGACTAGCGAGGATACGCAGTATTTT.